This is a list of T cell receptor beta chains from one sample in a study of blood T cell repertoires in COVID-19. Some clones are missing from TCRdb's copy, which holds only in-frame ones; the method was immunoSEQ multiplex PCR. The table includes over 400,000 clones, approximately 91% detected once. Sequenced: peripheral blood. These receptors were taken from a woman aged 50 to 60 with COVID-19, enrolled during active disease. The CDR3 runs from the conserved cysteine through the conserved F or W. D genes are given only for firm matches. Some rows have no size entry. The others give once, few or many, or a class for an expanded clone.

NA | TRBJ2-7 | TRBV7-9 | NA | 14 | TGTGCCAGCAGCTACCCCGGGGTCTCCTACGAGCAGTACTTC | CASSYPGVSYEQYF
NA | TRBJ2-1 | TRBV2 | once | 16 | TGTGCCAGCGAAGGTTGGAGCGGTCTTTCCTACAATGAGCAGTTCTTC | CASEGWSGLSYNEQFF
TRBD2 | TRBJ2-7 | TRBV11-2 | once | 16 | TGTGCCAGCAGCTCCCTCTCCGGGGGGGGCCCCTACGAGCAGTACTTC | CASSSLSGGGPYEQYF
TRBD1 | TRBJ2-2 | TRBV29-1 | NA | 13 | TGCAGCGCTTCCGGGACAGTAAACGGGGAGCTGTTTTTT | CSASGTVNGELFF
TRBD2 | TRBJ2-7 | TRBV9 | NA | 16 | TGTGCCAGCAGCGTAGGGGTGAGTCTAGCGGGGGACGAGCAGTACTTC | CASSVGVSLAGDEQYF
NA | TRBJ1-4 | TRBV5-1 | once | 15 | TGCGCCAGCAGCCATTCAGGGGCCCGAAATGAAAAACTGTTTTTT | CASSHSGARNEKLFF
NA | TRBJ2-1 | TRBV5-1 | NA | 13 | TGCGCCAGCAGATTCGACAGGATGAATGAGCAGTTCTTC | CASRFDRMNEQFF
TRBD1 | TRBJ1-1 | TRBV20-1 | NA | 11 | TGCAGTGCTCCAGGGGGCTCTGAAGCTTTCTTT | CSAPGGSEAFF
NA | TRBJ1-1 | TRBV19 | NA | 13 | TGTGCCAGTATGCCCCCAGGTGACACTGAAGCTTTCTTT | CASMPPGDTEAFF
TRBD2 | TRBJ2-2 | TRBV11-2 | NA | 17 | TGTGCCAGCAGCTTAGGACTAGCGGGGGGGCCAAGCGGGGAGCTGTTTTTT | CASSLGLAGGPSGELFF
NA | TRBJ1-6 | TRBV11-2 | NA | 12 | TGTGCCAGCAGCTTAGGCGATTCACCCCTCCACTTT | CASSLGDSPLHF
NA | TRBJ1-1 | TRBV11-2 | NA | 15 | TGTGCCAGCAGCTCAACCCTCGACAGATACACTGAAGCTTTCTTT | CASSSTLDRYTEAFF
NA | TRBJ1-1 | TRBV28 | NA | 13 | TGTGCCAGCAAAGGACTCCTAGGGAGGAAAGCTTTCTTT | CASKGLLGRKAFF
TRBD1 | TRBJ1-2 | TRBV5-1 | NA | 18 | TGCGCCAGCAGCTTGGTACTCCGTGGGCAGGGGGCCGGGACTGGCTACACCTTC | CASSLVLRGQGAGTGYTF
TRBD1 | TRBJ2-4 | TRBV5-1 | NA | 15 | TGCGCCAGCACCCGACAGGGGTCCCAGAGGGACATTCAGTACTTC | CASTRQGSQRDIQYF
TRBD1 | TRBJ1-1 | TRBV30 | NA | 12 | TGTGCCTGGGACAGGGGCGCAGCTGAAGCTTTCTTT | CAWDRGAAEAFF
NA | TRBJ1-1 | TRBV10-3 | NA | 12 | TGTGCCATCTTTGGGCCGGCTGGTGAAGCTTTCTTT | CAIFGPAGEAFF
NA | TRBJ1-2 | TRBV4-1 | NA | 17 | TGCGCCAGCAGCCATCTCGCCCACCAGGGCAGCTCCTATGGCTACACCTTC | CASSHLAHQGSSYGYTF
TRBD1 | TRBJ1-4 | TRBV3-1/TRBV3-2 | NA | 15 | TGTGCCAGCAGCCAAGGGGGGACAGGGAAGGGGAAACTGTTTTTT | CASSQGGTGKGKLFF
NA | TRBJ1-1 | TRBV9 | NA | 13 | TGTGCCAGCAGGGGGATCAGGGACACTGAAGCTTTCTTT | CASRGIRDTEAFF
NA | TRBJ2-7 | TRBV5-1 | NA | 15 | TGCGCCAGCAGCACCGGCGGGACTCACTTCTACGAGCAGTACTTC | CASSTGGTHFYEQYF
NA | TRBJ2-3 | TRBV29-1 | NA | 12 | TGCAGCGTTGTGTTAGCCGGAGATACGCAGTATTTT | CSVVLAGDTQYF